This T cell receptor beta chain is from a study of graft-versus-host responses after intestinal transplantation. Looking at the study overall: For approximately 3 years after anti-thymocyte globulin induction, all recipients took tacrolimus and steroids. Study results and limitations: Recipient marrow harbored GvH clones, some of which surfaced first in ileum or blood. GvH clone levels peaked in circulation, and this peak was associated with early post-transplant HvG declines. Individuals who had graft-donor T cell macrochimerism had allografts that showed high graft-versus-host to host-versus-graft clonal ratios.

Using immunoSEQ multiplex PCR, the repertoire was profiled, and TCRdb retains in-frame clones only, with some absent. The repertoire includes over 90,000 clones, approximately 93% of them detected once, and 1% to 1.5% sits in the top ten. With respect to this clone: Its antigen is still unknown.

The CDR3 spans 13 residues. The V gene lost 0 bases and the J gene lost 6 bases, with 8 bases spanning the gap. The germline V gene has CDR1 MNHEY and CDR2 SVGAGI. Specimen: unstimulated CD8+ T cells sorted from spleen or lymph node cells, collected before intestinal transplant. This sequence was found in a human donor who received an intestinal transplant. The V and J genes are TRBV6-5 and TRBJ1-1; D gene ambiguous. The CDR3 here is CASSYSIYSEAFF. The CDR3 DNA is TGTGCCAGCAGTTACTCGATTTATTCTGAAGCTTTCTTT.